These 16 T cell receptor beta chains share one sample of origin, sequenced in a study of T cells after yellow fever vaccination (dated by TCRdb to between 2017 and 2020). Per the publication, the treatment or condition label means: live attenuated yellow fever vaccine strain. Receptor amplification or capture employed 5' RACE. The sequencer was an Illumina HiSeq 2500. The public sequencing data were trimmed at Q25 with fastp and processed into clonotypes with MiXCR by TCRdb, which kept only in-frame beta chains. Each entry is one CDR3 protein sequence, shown with its most common DNA and genes. Across this sample there are approximately 600,000 distinct CDR3 sequences, with about 12% seen only once. Around 14% of the sample goes to the ten largest clones. The sequencing used PBMCs, collected on the day of the yellow fever booster vaccination. The receptors derive from a man in his thirties or forties who received the YFV17D yellow fever vaccine.

This clonotype was seen more than once but under ten times. The genes are TRBV7-9 and TRBJ2-5; 10 bases line up with TRBD1. The junction had 3 bases not matched to a gene; V was cut back by 1 base and J by 1 base. The CDR3 has 16 residues. From germline, CDR1 is SEHNR and CDR2 FQNEAQ (reference sequence). The CDR3 nucleotides are TGTGCCAGCAGCTTAGGGGACAGGGGTTCCCAAGAGACCCAGTACTTC. Its translation is CASSLGDRGSQETQYF.

The sample holds a few counts of this clonotype. The chain employs TRBV7-3 and TRBJ2-1; D possibly corresponds to TRBD2 (5 bases). The CDR3 has 16 residues. Germline V lookup: CDR1 SGHTA, CDR2 FQGTGA. The V end was cut by 0 bases, the J end by 7 bases, with 16 bases between. CDR3 bases: TGTGCCAGCAGCTTAACCAGAAGCGCTCCGGGGAATGAGCAGTTCTTC. This codes for CASSLTRSAPGNEQFF.

Only a few counts were recorded for this clonotype. The CDR3 reads CASSLDFVQPQHF. As DNA, the CDR3 is TGTGCCAGCAGCTTAGATTTTGTCCAGCCCCAGCATTTT. V usage is TRBV7-2 and J usage is TRBJ1-5; D is undetermined. CDR1 is SGHTA and CDR2 is FQGNSA in the germline V gene. The CDR3 is made up of 13 amino acids. Deletions cut 1 base from V and 7 bases from J, with 8 bases between.

J is TRBJ2-7 and V is TRBV25-1, with TRBD2 as a possible D gene (6 bases). The germline gives CDR1 MGHDK, CDR2 SYGVNS. The CDR3 covers 14 residues. Deletions cut 5 bases from V and 0 bases from J, with 11 bases between. DNA for the CDR3: TGTGCCAGCAGTAGGAGCGGGTACTCCTACGAGCAGTACTTC. Its translation: CASSRSGYSYEQYF.

This chain joins TRBV11-2 and TRBJ2-2; 7 nucleotides line up with TRBD2. The CDR3 loop spans 16 amino acids. CDR1 and CDR2 from the germline V gene are SGHAT and FQNNGV. Germline trimming cut 1 base from V and 2 bases from J; bases unmatched to any gene: 4. This CDR3 reads CASSLVGTINTGELFF. In DNA form, the CDR3 reads TGTGCCAGCAGCTTAGTAGGGACTATCAACACCGGGGAGCTGTTTTTT.

This chain connects TRBV18 to TRBJ2-7; D is possibly TRBD1 or TRBD2 (6 bases each). The length of the CDR3 is 13 residues. V shed 2 bases and J shed 6 bases, with 11 bases lying between them. Germline CDR1 is KGHSH and CDR2 is LQKENI. The CDR3 DNA is TGTGCCAGCTCACCAGATAAGGGGGGCGAGCAGTACTTC. Protein product: CASSPDKGGEQYF.

The genes are TRBV5-6 and TRBJ2-7, with D perhaps TRBD2 (5 bases). The germline V gene encodes CDR1 SGHDT and CDR2 YYEEEE. V shed 4 bases and J shed 2 bases, with 16 bases lying between them. This CDR3 contains 15 residues. The CDR3, as DNA: TGTGCCAGCAGCCCCGGGGTCCAGACAACCTACGAGCAGTACTTC. This encodes CASSPGVQTTYEQYF.

CDR3 nucleotide sequence: TGTGCCAGCAGCTATCCGGGACTAGACACAGATACGCAGTATTTT. Its translation: CASSYPGLDTDTQYF. The chain employs TRBV7-2 and TRBJ2-3, with 8 bases lining up with TRBD2. The CDR3 has 15 amino acids. V shed 4 bases and J 2 bases; nucleotides not matched to a gene: 5. The V gene's germline CDR1 is SGHTA and CDR2 FQGNSA.

This rearrangement joins TRBV19 to TRBJ2-2; D remains unclear. V was clipped by 7 bases and J by 3 bases, with 9 bases between them. There are 13 residues in the CDR3. Germline CDR1 and CDR2: LNHDA and SQIVND (reference sequence). The DNA for the CDR3 is TGTGCCAGTAATTGGGAAGACACCGGGGAGCTGTTTTTT. Protein: CASNWEDTGELFF.

This clonotype came up a few times. V gene TRBV28 combines with J gene TRBJ2-1; tentative D call: TRBD2 (5 bases). Looked up from germline, CDR1 is MDHEN and CDR2 is SYDVKM. V lost 5 bases, J lost 7 bases, and 18 bases lay in between. The CDR3 has 15 residues. CDR3 coding DNA: TGTGCCAGCAGTAAGTTAGCGCGATTTGGTAATGAGCAGTTCTTC. Amino acids: CASSKLARFGNEQFF.

The J gene is TRBJ2-7, the V gene TRBV27, with D possibly matching TRBD2 (6 bases). Germline CDR1 and CDR2: MNHEY and SMNVEV (reference sequence). Trimming removed 2 bases at V and 3 bases at J, with 14 bases between. The CDR3 consists of 15 residues. The CDR3 is CASSLSQGGFYEQYF. CDR3 sequence (DNA): TGTGCCAGCAGTTTAAGTCAGGGAGGTTTCTACGAGCAGTACTTC.

This clonotype was seen only a few times. The gene calls are TRBV30 and TRBJ1-1; D not resolved. Looked up from germline, CDR1 is GTSNPN and CDR2 is SVGIG (reference sequence). V shed 4 bases and J shed 4 bases, with 13 bases lying between them. There are 13 residues in the CDR3. The CDR3 sequence is CAWNPLSATEAFF. CDR3 sequence (DNA): TGTGCCTGGAACCCCCTTAGTGCCACTGAAGCTTTCTTT.

The chain is built from TRBV5-5 and TRBJ2-3; no reliable D call. Germline lookup yields CDR1 SGHKS and CDR2 YYEKEE (reference sequence). The CDR3 covers 13 residues. V was cut by 5 bases and J by 4 bases, with 11 bases left in between. The chain's CDR3 is CASRPGPPDTQYF. DNA for the CDR3: TGTGCCAGCAGACCTGGCCCCCCAGATACGCAGTATTTT. Full variable domain (missing parts from reference TRBV5-5 and TRBJ2-3): DAGVTQSPTHLIKTRGQQVTLRCSPISGHKSVSWYQQVLGQGPQFIFQYYEKEERGRGNFPDRFSARQFPNYSSELNVNALLLGDSALYLCASRPGPPDTQYFGPGTRLTVL.

The V call is TRBV7-2, the J call TRBJ1-1; D is undetermined. The V gene lost 6 bases and the J gene lost 0 bases, with 14 bases spanning the gap. CDR3 length: 15 amino acids. Germline V lookup: CDR1 SGHTA, CDR2 FQGNSA. CDR3 DNA: TGTGCCAGCAGGCCAACCGGGTCCCTGAACACTGAAGCTTTCTTT. It translates to CASRPTGSLNTEAFF.

This clonotype occurred a few times. The J gene is TRBJ1-1, the V gene TRBV6-2 or TRBV6-3, with 9 bases aligning to TRBD1. The CDR3 is 14 amino acids. CDR1 is MNHEY and CDR2 is SVGEGT in the germline V gene. The V segment lost 3 bases and the J segment 4 bases; nucleotides outside the gene matches: 3. The CDR3 DNA reads TGTGCCAGCAGTTATCAACAGGGGGCCACTGAAGCTTTCTTT. It translates to CASSYQQGATEAFF.

This clonotype was seen at least ten times. V gene TRBV18 combines with J gene TRBJ1-1; D may be TRBD1 (6 bases). Germline V gives CDR1 KGHSH, CDR2 LQKENI. V gave up 3 bases and J gave up 5 bases, with 19 bases separating them. There are 16 residues in the CDR3. The CDR3, as DNA: TGTGCCAGCTCACCGACACCCACAGGGCAAGGTACTGAAGCTTTCTTT. Protein: CASSPTPTGQGTEAFF.